These 28 T cell receptor beta chains came from one sample sequenced in a study of tissue T cells after allogeneic stem cell transplantation. Clones were sequenced by immunoSEQ multiplex PCR, and TCRdb holds only the in-frame ones, with some missing. The sample includes 7,500 to 8,500 clones, 40% to 55% of them seen just once. Time point denoted: mouse harvest day 7 after allogeneic transplant. Mouse grafts combined 10^7 T-cell-depleted bone marrow cells with 10^6 splenic CD5+ T cells. Sequencing was performed on gut tissue. The source of these receptors is a female BALB/c mouse given C57BL/6 T cells with graft-versus-host disease after an allogeneic hematopoietic cell transplant.

For this clone: Genes here carry mouse names. The DNA ends 1 residue before the CDR3 does, and the rest of the CDR3 is filled in from the germline J gene. The chain recombines TRBV3 with TRBJ2-2, with D possibly TRBD1 on 6 matching bases. Germline-derived CDR1 and CDR2 are SNHLY and FYNGKV (reference sequence). V was trimmed by 5 bases and J by 0 bases, leaving 10 bases between them. This CDR3 region has 15 residues. CDR3 DNA (partial): TGTGCCAGCAGCCCCCGGACAGCAAACACCGGGCAGCTCTAC. As protein: CASSPRTANTGQLY. The complete CDR3 sequence is CASSPRTANTGQLYF.

Points on this clone: Gene names are mouse gene names. The CDR3 end is not reached by the read, which stops 1 residue before it; the germline J gene fills it in. The chain is built from TRBV26 and TRBJ1-3; D unclear. Per the germline V gene, CDR1 is KGHPV and CDR2 is FQNQEV (reference sequence). V lost 7 bases to trimming and J lost 0 bases, with 10 bases between them. This CDR3 contains 14 residues. CDR3 DNA (partial): TGTGCCAGCACCCACGACAATTCTGGAAATACGCTCTAT. It yields the protein CASTHDNSGNTLY. The whole CDR3 sequence is CASTHDNSGNTLYF.

As for this clone: Here the gene names and germline are mouse. Here the CDR3 reads CASSSQGADTGQLYF. The CDR3 bases that were read are TGTGCCAGCAGCTCACAGGGGGCGGACACCGGGCAGCTCTAC. J is TRBJ2-2 and V is TRBV3; 9 bases are shared with TRBD1. The read is 1 residue too short to cover the CDR3 end, so that end is filled in from the germline J gene. This CDR3 has 15 residues. J gave up 3 bases and V 4 bases, and 3 bases lay outside the gene matches. Germline V lookup: CDR1 SNHLY, CDR2 FYNGKV (reference sequence).

This clone was seen a handful of times. Genes here carry mouse names. The read ends 1 residue early relative to the CDR3; the germline J gene fills the gap. The chain is built from TRBV13-2 and TRBJ1-3; tentative D call: TRBD1 (6 bases). Trimming cost V 5 bases and J 0 bases, with 9 bases left between them. The CDR3 is 14 amino acids. Per the germline V gene, CDR1 is NNHNN and CDR2 is SYGAGS (reference sequence). CDR3 bases read: TGTGCCAGCGGCGGGACAAGTTCTGGAAATACGCTCTAT. Amino acids: CASGGTSSGNTLY. The complete CDR3 protein is CASGGTSSGNTLYF.

Notes on this clone: Germline and genes: mouse. The read ends 1 residue shy of where the CDR3 ends; the end is completed using the germline J gene. The chain carries TRBV2 and TRBJ2-1; D unclear. Per the germline V gene, CDR1 is LGHNA and CDR2 is YSYQKL. The CDR3 sequence is 14 residues long. The V end lost 3 bases, the J end lost 2 bases, and 8 bases lay between the germline ends. CDR3 in amino acids: CASSQWNDYAEQFF. The CDR3 bases that were read are TGTGCCAGCAGCCAGTGGAACGACTATGCTGAGCAGTTC.

Only a few counts were recorded for this clone. Gene names and germline refer to mouse. The read ends 1 residue early relative to the CDR3; the germline J gene fills the gap. This chain connects TRBV1 to TRBJ1-6, with D unclear. TRBJ1-6 is assigned to the ORF class and has an uncertain function. The germline CDR1 and CDR2 sequences are NSQYPW and LRSPGD (reference sequence). This CDR3 has 14 residues. V dropped 0 bases and J dropped 5 bases, with 5 bases sitting between them. The part of the CDR3 DNA that was read is TGCACCTGCAGTGCAGACAGGAATAATTCGCCCCTCTAC. Residues: CTCSADRNNSPLY. The full CDR3 sequence reads CTCSADRNNSPLYF.

Details on this clone: Genes and germline come from the mouse. The DNA ends 1 residue before the CDR3 does, and the rest of the CDR3 is filled in from the germline J gene. The chain has TRBV3 and TRBJ2-2, with TRBD2 identical over 10 bases. The CDR3 extends over 16 amino acids. CDR1 SNHLY and CDR2 FYNGKV come from the germline V gene (reference sequence). Germline trimming cut 4 bases from V and 2 bases from J; bases unmatched to any gene: 4. The CDR3 DNA, read in part, is TGTGCCAGCAGCTCCTGGGGGGGCGCGAACACCGGGCAGCTCTAC. Its protein product is CASSSWGGANTGQLY. The complete CDR3 protein is CASSSWGGANTGQLYF.

This clone is a singleton in its sample. Its ends do not fully match the called genes, so a read error is possible. Any gene name here is a mouse gene name. The CDR3 end lies 1 residue beyond the end of the read and is filled in from the germline J gene. The chain combines TRBV16 with TRBJ2-5; D is possibly TRBD1 or TRBD2 (8 bases each). The CDR3 length is 14 residues. The V gene's germline CDR1 is SGHSA and CDR2 FRNQAP. CDR3 bases read: TGTGCAGGCAGCTTACAGGGGGGGCTGGACACCCAGTAC. Protein: CAGSLQGGLDTQY. The entire CDR3 protein is CAGSLQGGLDTQYF.

Remarks on this clone: Gene and germline names: mouse. The CDR3 extends 1 residue past the end of the read, so its final part is completed from the germline J gene. The chain uses TRBV3 and TRBJ1-2, with unresolved D. The V gene's germline CDR1 is SNHLY and CDR2 FYNGKV (reference sequence). V shed 5 bases and J shed 0 bases, with 4 bases lying between them. This CDR3 is 12 amino acids long. The part of the CDR3 DNA that was read is TGTGCCAGCAGCGGGCCAAACTCCGACTACACC. Its translation is CASSGPNSDYT. The whole CDR3 sequence reads CASSGPNSDYTF.

Concerning this clone: Mouse gene names and germline throughout. The read finishes 1 residue shy of the CDR3 end, and the germline J gene is used to complete it. The chain has TRBV12-1 and TRBJ1-1; perhaps TRBD1 as D (5 bases). The CDR3 runs to 13 residues. V was trimmed by 0 bases and J by 4 bases, leaving 8 bases between them. In germline, CDR1 is SGHSN, CDR2 HYEKVE. Incomplete CDR3 DNA: TGTGCCAGCTCTCTCAGGGACGGCACAGAAGTCTTC. It translates to CASSLRDGTEVF. The complete CDR3 protein is CASSLRDGTEVFF.

By share, this clone counts as medium-sized (0.01 to 0.1%). Gene names refer to mouse genes. The observed sequence ends 1 residue before the CDR3 terminus, with the missing tail filled in from the germline J gene. The chain has TRBV13-1 and TRBJ2-5; 7 bases line up with TRBD1. The CDR3 is made up of 12 amino acids. Germline assignment: CDR1 NSHNY and CDR2 SYGAGN. The J segment lost 5 bases and the V segment lost 5 bases, leaving 2 bases of the junction unmatched. The CDR3 bases that were read are TGTGCCAGCAGGACAGGGAGAGACACCCAGTAC. Its translation is CASRTGRDTQY. The CDR3 reads in full as CASRTGRDTQYF.

To note about this clone: These gene names are mouse names. The DNA ends 1 residue before the CDR3 does, and the rest of the CDR3 is filled in from the germline J gene. J is TRBJ1-1 and V is TRBV13-1; D not certain. The V end lost 3 bases, the J end lost 0 bases, and 6 bases lay between the germline ends. CDR3 length: 13 residues. Germline CDR1 and CDR2: NSHNY and SYGAGN. The CDR3 region is CASSVGTNTEVFF. The DNA read from the CDR3 is TGTGCCAGCAGTGTCGGGACAAACACAGAAGTCTTC.

Worth noting for this clone: Gene labels here are mouse ones. Read sequence stops 1 residue before the CDR3 end, and the germline J gene provides the missing end. The chain links TRBV15 to TRBJ2-4; D gene uncertain. In germline, CDR1 is SGHND, CDR2 FRSKSL. Trimming removed 2 bases from V and 0 bases from J, with 6 bases in between. This CDR3 contains 14 residues. CDR3 loop: CASSLRGSQNTLYF. CDR3 DNA (partial): TGTGCCAGCAGTTTACGGGGAAGTCAAAACACCTTGTAC.

This clone appeared a few times. Gene names refer to mouse genes. Read sequence stops 1 residue before the CDR3 end, and the germline J gene provides the missing end. This chain connects TRBV5 to TRBJ1-1, with unresolved D. The CDR3 covers 11 residues. V was shortened by 1 base and J by 6 bases, with 3 bases between the two germline ends. Germline CDR1 LGHNA, CDR2 YNLKQL (reference sequence). CDR3 in amino acids: CASSQASEVFF. The sequenced CDR3 bases are TGTGCCAGCAGCCAAGCCTCAGAAGTCTTC.

This clone has a single count. Germline and genes here are mouse. From the germline J gene comes the end of the CDR3, since the read stops 1 residue before it. This chain joins TRBV26 and TRBJ1-2; D might be TRBD1 (6 bases). Germline-derived CDR1 and CDR2 are KGHPV and FQNQEV (reference sequence). This CDR3 comprises 14 residues. V was trimmed by 1 base and J by 4 bases, leaving 10 bases between them. CDR3 DNA, as far as it was read: TGTGCCAGCAGTCTGTGGGGGGCTGGCTCCGACTACACC. Its translation: CASSLWGAGSDYT. From start to end, the CDR3 is CASSLWGAGSDYTF.

A remark on this clone: Genes and germline are mouse. The sequenced fragment ends 1 residue before the CDR3 boundary, so the rest is inferred from the germline J gene. The chain is built from TRBV12-2 and TRBJ2-5; D unclear. Germline values: CDR1 SGHLS, CDR2 HYDKME. The V end lost 0 bases, the J end lost 4 bases, and 10 bases lay between the germline ends. This CDR3 spans 14 amino acids. Partial CDR3 DNA: TGTGCCAGCTCTCTCGACGGGAGGAAAGACACCCAGTAC. The encoded protein is CASSLDGRKDTQY. The full CDR3 sequence reads CASSLDGRKDTQYF.

Points on this clone: Gene names refer to mouse genes. The DNA ends 1 residue before the CDR3 does, and the rest of the CDR3 is filled in from the germline J gene. The rearrangement uses TRBV23 and TRBJ1-1. The CDR3 has 13 residues. Germline V gives CDR1 KGHTA, CDR2 FQNQQP. CDR3 sequence reads: CSSSQSRGTEVFF. The DNA read from the CDR3 is TGCTCCAGCAGTCAAAGCCGGGGCACAGAAGTCTTC.

This clone was detected a few times. Each gene name is a mouse one. The read ends 1 residue shy of where the CDR3 ends; the end is completed using the germline J gene. V gene TRBV19 combines with J gene TRBJ2-1, with D hard to call. The CDR3 consists of 14 residues. Germline V lookup: CDR1 FNHDT, CDR2 SITEND (reference sequence). Between the trimmed V and J ends, which lost 5 bases and 0 bases, there was a span of 9 bases. CDR3 DNA (partial): TGTGCCAGCAGAGAGGGATATAACTATGCTGAGCAGTTC. Amino acids: CASREGYNYAEQF. The entire CDR3 is CASREGYNYAEQFF.

To note about this clone: The genes and germline here are from mouse. Read sequence stops 1 residue before the CDR3 end, and the germline J gene provides the missing end. This CDR3 is also generated by other DNA sequences in the sample. This sequence joins TRBV26 and TRBJ1-3; D remains ambiguous. Trimming shortened V by 2 bases and J by 0 bases, and 5 bases separated the two germline ends. CDR1 and CDR2 from the germline V gene are KGHPV and FQNQEV (reference sequence). The CDR3 has 14 amino acids. The CDR3 sequence: CASSLGNSGNTLYF. The sequenced part of the CDR3 DNA is TGTGCCAGCAGTCTGGGAAATTCTGGAAATACGCTCTAT.

This clone is labeled medium-sized. Gene names are the mouse ones. The read halts 1 residue ahead of the CDR3 end, with the missing end drawn from the germline J gene. This chain links TRBV26 with TRBJ2-7; 8 nucleotides align to TRBD1. Germline-derived CDR1 and CDR2 are KGHPV and FQNQEV (reference sequence). After removal of 4 bases from V and 3 bases from J, the junction contained 5 bases not matched to a gene. The CDR3 is 14 residues long. CDR3 amino acids: CASSHTGQVYEQYF. The sequenced CDR3 bases are TGTGCCAGCAGTCACACGGGACAGGTCTATGAACAGTAC.

Remarks on this clone: Mouse gene names and germline throughout. The CDR3 here is CASSPDWGDAEQFF. Partial CDR3 DNA: TGTGCAAGCAGCCCCGACTGGGGGGATGCTGAGCAGTTC. The chain links TRBV16 to TRBJ2-1, with 10 bases aligning to TRBD2. The read finishes 1 residue shy of the CDR3 end, and the germline J gene is used to complete it. The CDR3 has 14 residues. Germline V CDR1 and CDR2: SGHSA, FRNQAP. Losses at the gene ends were 5 bases for V and 5 bases for J; bases not matched to a gene: 3.

This clone rates as medium-sized (0.01 to 0.1%). Genes and germline come from the mouse. The observed sequence ends 1 residue before the CDR3 terminus, with the missing tail filled in from the germline J gene. V usage is TRBV13-1 and J usage is TRBJ2-7; D unresolved. With 1 base removed from V and 5 bases from J, the gap between germline ends came to 4 bases. CDR3 length equals 11 residues. Germline CDR1 and CDR2: NSHNY and SYGAGN. CDR3 DNA (partial): TGTGCCAGCAGTGATTCGAATGAACAGTAC. The encoded protein is CASSDSNEQY. The CDR3 in its entirety is CASSDSNEQYF.

Comments on this clone: All gene names here are mouse names. The read gets to within 1 residue of the CDR3 end, and the germline J gene fills in the rest. The genes are TRBV13-2 and TRBJ2-2, with 9 bases fitting TRBD2. The CDR3 is 15 amino acids. With V trimmed by 4 bases and J by 0 bases, 1 base remained unmatched. CDR1 is NNHNN, CDR2 SYGAGS, per germline (reference sequence). CDR3 in amino acids: CASGSGGANTGQLYF. The CDR3 DNA, read in part, is TGTGCCAGCGGTTCTGGGGGGGCAAACACCGGGCAGCTCTAC.

A note on this clone: Gene names and germline match the mouse. The read falls 1 residue short of the CDR3 end, and the missing part is taken from the germline J gene. The chain recombines TRBV26 with TRBJ2-4; no reliable D call. The CDR3 covers 13 residues. V was pared by 4 bases and J by 0 bases, with 5 bases between. Per the germline V gene, CDR1 is KGHPV and CDR2 is FQNQEV (reference sequence). The part of the CDR3 DNA that was read is TGTGCCAGCAGTCGTCCGAGTCAAAACACCTTGTAC. Translating gives CASSRPSQNTLY. The full CDR3 reads CASSRPSQNTLYF. Full variable domain (outside the CDR3, taken from reference TRBV26 and TRBJ2-4): NSKVIQTPRYLVKGQGQKAKMRCIPEKGHPVVFWYQQNKNNEFKFLINFQNQEVLQQIDMTEKRFSAECPSNSPCSLEIQSSEAGDSALYLCASSRPSQNTLYFGAGTRLSVL.

Details on this clone: Genes and germline are mouse. The read halts 1 residue ahead of the CDR3 end, with the missing end drawn from the germline J gene. This chain joins TRBV19 and TRBJ2-7, with 11 bases identical to TRBD2. This CDR3 region has 13 residues. The trim removed 4 bases at V and 7 bases at J, leaving 4 bases unmatched. CDR1 is FNHDT and CDR2 is SITEND in the germline V gene (reference sequence). CDR3 sequence reads: CASSRTGGREQYF. The covered CDR3 bases are TGTGCCAGCAGTCGGACTGGGGGGAGGGAACAGTAC.

This clone showed up just a few times. The gene names here belong to mouse. Coverage ceases 1 residue before the CDR3 finishes, and the germline J gene fills in the end. V gene TRBV3 combines with J gene TRBJ2-7; D may be TRBD1 (6 bases). Germline V CDR1 and CDR2: SNHLY, FYNGKV (reference sequence). CDR3 length: 12 residues. Deletions cut 6 bases from V and 6 bases from J, with 12 bases between. Incomplete CDR3 DNA: TGTGCCAGCAGGACTCTCAGGGGTGAACAGTAC. This gives the protein CASRTLRGEQY. The CDR3, in full, reads CASRTLRGEQYF.

With regard to this clone: An end of the junction does not agree with germline; a read error may underlie this. Genes and germline are mouse. CDR3 amino acids: CASSDQVHEQYF. The part of the CDR3 DNA that was read is TGTGCCAGCAGTGATCAGGTTCATGAACAGTAC. V is TRBV13-2 and J is TRBJ2-7; D unclear. The read terminates 1 residue ahead of where the CDR3 ends, so the germline J gene completes it. The CDR3 is made up of 12 amino acids. CDR1 NNHNN and CDR2 SYGAGS come from the germline V gene (reference sequence).

As concerns this clone: All gene names here are mouse names. With the read ending 1 residue before the CDR3 end, the germline J gene is used to fill in that end. The chain employs TRBV16 and TRBJ1-4; D gene unclear. This CDR3 has 15 amino acids. V shed 1 base and J shed 0 bases, with 6 bases lying between them. Germline V gene sequence: CDR1 SGHSA, CDR2 FRNQAP. CDR3 DNA (partial): TGTGCAAGCAGCTTAGTTCCAATTTCCAACGAAAGATTATTT. It specifies CASSLVPISNERLF. The full CDR3 sequence reads CASSLVPISNERLFF.